This TCR beta chain is from a study of a mutant IDH1 vaccine in newly diagnosed glioma. Across the study: Treatment recipients were approximately 62% male and 37.5% female, and their mean age was about 39 years. Receipt of radiotherapy, temozolomide, or both preceded the study, and most received both.

Libraries were prepared by immunoSEQ multiplex PCR; TCRdb keeps only in-frame clonotypes and omits some of them. The repertoire holds about 60,000 clones, approximately 81% seen once, with about 4.2% in the top ten. Time point denoted: week 35, safety follow-up. Every single dose of the vaccine, 300 ug of mutant IDH1 20-mer peptide, came with topical imiquimod. The CDR3 consists of 15 residues. Germline V lookup: CDR1 ENHRY, CDR2 SYGVKD. Trimming took 10 bases from V and 0 from J; bases not matched to a gene: 11. To note about this clone: Its matching antigen is unknown.

The source of this sequence is a man aged 25 to 40 with glioma. This chain connects TRBV10-3 to TRBJ1-1, with 7 bases fitting TRBD1. The sequenced sample was PBMCs, obtained from a glioma patient whose treatment included an IDH1 peptide vaccine. The CDR3: CATMRAGGMNTEAFF. CDR3 DNA sequence: TGTGCCACCATGAGGGCAGGGGGGATGAACACTGAAGCTTTCTTT.